This T cell receptor beta chain was sequenced for a study of cytomegalovirus exposure and HLA in healthy donors (dated by TCRdb to between 2016 and 2019). Background for the entire study: An earlier analysis of 587 of the donors reported 276 Gb of sequence data and around 100 million unique TCR beta sequences obtained from approximately 180 million T cells. An early release that covered more than 550 HLA-typed donors contained approximately 300 gigabases of sequencing data and around 85 million unique TCR sequences. The genetic ancestry cluster associated with self-reported Caucasian donors included 81% of the 300 to 400 genotyped donors. The aim of the study was to test whether cataloging public T cell receptors could identify signatures of past pathogen exposure. The study used immunosequencing to profile the T cell repertoires of some 600 subjects and linked those repertoires to cytomegalovirus serostatus. Besides the first cohort of 666 subjects, a separate validation cohort made up of roughly 130 different subjects was used. To predict cytomegalovirus infection status, the study brought together high-throughput TCR immunosequencing, statistical association of individual TCRs with disease status, and machine learning. To study patterns of TCR occurrence, a later analysis re-analyzed previously published TCR beta repertoires from 666 donors and added high-resolution HLA genotyping. Rather than using new phenotypic data, the later analysis identified candidate immune exposures from TCR beta sequences and from how often those sequences occurred across donors. In an earlier analysis of more than 550 of the donors, high-throughput TCR beta sequencing was used to judge whether each TCR beta V gene segment behaved as functional or pseudogenic. Donor age, sex, ethnicity and CMV serostatus were collected together with the repertoire data. In a later genetic analysis, genome-wide SNP genotypes for about 55% of the 666 donors were used, and that subset was treated as a discovery cohort. Every discovery cohort repertoire had been produced on one sequencing platform. Class I and class II HLA loci were covered by the typing at four-digit resolution. The number of typed donors differed by locus: about 620-640 for A, B, C, DRB1 and DQB1; 500 to 550 for DQA1; over 600 for DPA1; and some 470 for DPB1. Because of strong linkage in the cohort, roughly five DR-DQ haplotypes were treated as single units for association and clustering. On average, roughly 240,000 unique TCR beta nucleotide sequences were sequenced per donor among some 430 genotyped donors of the cohort, with 15% to 20% of those sequences being non-productive.

V is pruned by 4 bases and J by 6 bases, leaving 13 bases of the junction without a gene match. Reading from cysteine to phenylalanine, the CDR3 counts 17 amino acids. Left in the record is the CDR3 DNA by itself, 51 bases read in frame from the first base. As encoded in the germline V gene, CDR1 is SGHRS while CDR2 is YFSETQ. Library creation used the immunoSEQ multiplex PCR assay. For the multiplex PCR, a mixture combining 60 forward primers for TCR Vbeta segments and 13 reverse primers for TCR Jbeta segments was used. The CDR3 region of rearranged TCR beta genes was amplified from genomic DNA by a multiplex PCR assay. Amplified TCR beta libraries were sequenced as 87-base-pair reads on the Illumina HiSeq System. Turning to the authors' computational methods: A later analysis counted around 72 million unique TCR beta chains across the 600 to 850 repertoires, and around 12 million of these chains were shared by at least two donors. Raw reads were error-corrected and collapsed into unique sequences by a nearest-neighbor algorithm in which closely related sequences were merged to remove PCR and sequencing errors. Alignment of CDR3 sequences to IMGT reference sequences was used to assign V, D and J gene segments. For a sequence to be retained, a match of at least six nucleotides to both a V gene segment and a J gene segment was required. Rearrangements were called productive when the CDR3 lacked stop codons and stayed in frame with V and J; all others were non-productive. Following IMGT convention, CDR3 was defined as the stretch from the second conserved V-encoded cysteine up to the conserved J-encoded phenylalanine. The earlier analysis of about 560 of the donors excluded any sequence lacking an unambiguous match to a single V gene segment. An earlier analysis of several hundred of the donors called V segments functional above 56.7% productive rearrangements and segregating when the between-donor standard deviation exceeded 5%. A statistical classification framework was developed to diagnose cytomegalovirus status using the catalog of TCR beta chain sequences. In a later analysis, V and J genes were assigned by comparing TCR nucleotide sequences against IMGT/GENE-DB human TR gene sequences. The TCRdist pipeline was used in a later analysis to assign CDR3 sequences and most-parsimonious VDJ recombination scenarios. In a later analysis, each TCR beta chain was defined by its CDR3 amino acid sequence together with its V-gene family, and reads lacking a unique V-gene family were excluded. As a way to deal with suspected cross-contamination and a sequencing artifact, a later analysis dropped roughly 620 nucleotide sequences that were highly shared and had low generation probability. A later analysis calculated a clonal expansion index for each public chain from normalized within-repertoire ranks of inferred template counts. Generation probabilities in a later analysis came from a VDJ recombination model fitted to out-of-frame rearrangements, and those results were checked against IGoR. A later analysis scored TCR-TCR, TCR-HLA and TCR-CMV co-occurrence with hypergeometric tests, applying a repertoire-size bias correction to TCR pairs. In a later analysis, false discovery rates were estimated by permuting HLA or CMV assignments 20 times. A later analysis grouped co-occurring TCRs with DBSCAN, adding TCRdist sequence similarity when clustering within HLA-allele-positive subsets. Co-occurrence clustering excluded repertoires with fewer than 30,000 or more than 120,000 public chains, plus five with anomalous nucleotide sharing. This is the immuneACCESS table as TCRdb keeps it, with only in-frame sequences that have V and J called. A part of the clones is gone; compared with another copy, unresolved V genes explain less than half, and the rest is unexplained. V and J calls and clone size are copied from that table; D and trimming were computed from the DNA. This sample holds under 200,000 clones; roughly 74% were observed only once. The ten largest account for 4.5% to 7.5% of the sample.

In regard to this clone: The specificity of this receptor is unknown. No much larger clonotype is one base removed from it; base qualities were not supplied.

Findings and caveats that apply to the study as a whole: In a later analysis, 16,951 TCR beta sequences were associated with specific HLA alleles at a false discovery rate of 0.05. In vitro tests confirmed that a few of the cytomegalovirus-associated TCR beta chains recognize cytomegalovirus antigens. Some IMGT-functional V segments, including TRBV6-2 and TRBV6-3, could not be distinguished by the 87-base-pair reads and were therefore excluded. Most TCR sequences were seen in very few donors, while some public TCRs were found in many individuals. HLA typing was unavailable for some donors at each locus, so association tests used only the typed subset. A further reported finding was that TCR beta sequences accurately predicted the HLA-A and HLA-B alleles for most subjects in the first cohort. In a later genetic analysis, a missense DCLRE1C variant was associated with V-gene and J-gene trimming of TCR beta chains, and the association was replicated in an independent cohort. CMV serostatus was the only immune exposure information available for the cohort. The authors suggested that the approach could potentially be extended to other disease states and immunological phenotypes. The cohort was sequenced for TCR beta chains only, and without alpha or paired-chain data the features that could be detected were limited. Because counts were too low, around 18 rarely observed V segments, including chromosome 9 orphons, were left out of the earlier analysis of 587 of the donors. A cluster of highly shared sequence variants was judged likely to be a technical artifact of the sequencing pipeline. A later analysis found that most CMV-associated TCR beta chains appeared HLA-restricted, with HLA associations seemingly driven largely by CMV exposure. Several of the top co-occurrence clusters appeared to be linked to parvovirus B19, influenza, CMV and Epstein-Barr virus, according to a later analysis. The classifier was reported to diagnose cytomegalovirus status with high specificity and sensitivity in both the original and validation cohorts. A total of 150 to 200 TCR beta chains were listed by the study as associated with cytomegalovirus. Correlated functional status among segregating V segments might be attributable to linkage disequilibrium, but an unknown experimental factor could not be ruled out. In a later analysis, HLA-associated TCR beta chains showed more clonal expansion and lower generation probabilities than non-associated chains that were equally common. Presence/absence analyses assumed roughly uniform sequencing depth across donors, an assumption that may not hold. When HLA alleles, especially DR and DQ, strongly co-occurred, TCR associations were difficult to assign to individual alleles. According to a later genetic analysis, donors in an Asian-associated ancestry cluster had fewer N-insertions in productive TCRs than the roughly 670-donor mean. An earlier analysis of approximately 590 of the donors showed that most TCR beta V segments appeared in productive rearrangements either about 87% or about 30% of the time, which broadly matched IMGT annotations. In a later analysis, the rate of TCR association differed among HLA loci, with DRB1 alleles having the most associated TCRs and HLA-C alleles having the fewest.

The cohort was made up of 666 healthy bone marrow donors. At the time of sampling, every cohort member was nominally healthy, though immune exposures that went unrecorded were likely present. The donor was CMV seropositive and was included in the group of 250 to 300 seropositive cohort members. Every donor gave a peripheral blood sample, and the peripheral blood mononuclear cells from that sample were used for TCR beta sequencing. Genomic DNA was extracted from the blood cell samples with the Qiagen DNeasy Blood Extraction Kit. The chain employs TRBV5-1 and TRBJ2-1, and TRBD1 matches 10 of the central bases. Sequenced: PBMCs. This TCR was sampled from a woman aged 25 to 39 in good health and CMV-seropositive. CDR3 protein: CASSPYVTGTGANEQFF. The DNA sequence is given as TGCGCCAGCAGCCCTTATGTAACCGGGACAGGGGCCAATGAGCAGTTCTTC.